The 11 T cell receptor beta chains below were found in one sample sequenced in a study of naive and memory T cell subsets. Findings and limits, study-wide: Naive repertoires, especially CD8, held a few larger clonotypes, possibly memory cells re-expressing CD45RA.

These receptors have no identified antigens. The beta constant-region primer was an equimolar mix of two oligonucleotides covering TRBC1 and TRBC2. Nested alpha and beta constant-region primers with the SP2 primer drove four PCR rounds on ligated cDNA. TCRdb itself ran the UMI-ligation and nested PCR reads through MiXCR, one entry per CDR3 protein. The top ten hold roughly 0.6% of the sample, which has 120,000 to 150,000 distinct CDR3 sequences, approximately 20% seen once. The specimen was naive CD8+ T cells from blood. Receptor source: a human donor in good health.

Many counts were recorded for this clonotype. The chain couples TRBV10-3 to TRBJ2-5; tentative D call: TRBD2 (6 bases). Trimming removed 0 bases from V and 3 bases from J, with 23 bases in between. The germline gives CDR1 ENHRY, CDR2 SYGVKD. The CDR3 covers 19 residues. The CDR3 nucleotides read TGTGCCATCAGTGAGTCAATGGCTAGCGACACGGATTCTAAAGAGACCCAGTACTTC. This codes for CAISESMASDTDSKETQYF.

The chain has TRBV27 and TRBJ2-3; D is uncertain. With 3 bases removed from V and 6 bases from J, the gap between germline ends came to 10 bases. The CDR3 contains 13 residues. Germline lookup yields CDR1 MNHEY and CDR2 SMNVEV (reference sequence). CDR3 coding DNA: TGTGCCAGCAGTTTGCTCGTGATGGATACGCAGTATTTT. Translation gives CASSLLVMDTQYF.

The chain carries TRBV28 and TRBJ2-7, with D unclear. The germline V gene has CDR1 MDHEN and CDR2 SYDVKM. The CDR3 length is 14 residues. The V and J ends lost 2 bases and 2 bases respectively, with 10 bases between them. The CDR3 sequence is CASSLPGYTYEQYF. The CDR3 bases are TGTGCCAGCAGTTTACCCGGATACACCTACGAGCAGTACTTC. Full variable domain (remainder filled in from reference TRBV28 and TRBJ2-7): DVKVTQSSRYLVKRTGEKVFLECVQDMDHENMFWYRQDPGLGLRLIYFSYDVKMKEKGDIPEGYSVSREKKERFSLILESASTNQTSMYLCASSLPGYTYEQYFGPGTRLTVT.

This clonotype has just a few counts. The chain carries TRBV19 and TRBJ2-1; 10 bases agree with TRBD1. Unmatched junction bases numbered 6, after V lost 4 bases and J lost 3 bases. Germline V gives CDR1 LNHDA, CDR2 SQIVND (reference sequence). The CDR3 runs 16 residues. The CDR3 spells CASSTYRDRGYNEQFF. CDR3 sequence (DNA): TGTGCCAGTAGTACTTATCGGGACAGGGGCTACAATGAGCAGTTCTTC.

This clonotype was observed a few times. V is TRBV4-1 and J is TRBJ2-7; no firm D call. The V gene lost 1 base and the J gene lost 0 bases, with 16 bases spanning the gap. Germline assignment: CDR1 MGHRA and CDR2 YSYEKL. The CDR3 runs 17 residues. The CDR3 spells CASSQVSGLLSSYEQYF. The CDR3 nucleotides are TGCGCCAGCAGCCAAGTGTCTGGCCTACTAAGCTCCTACGAGCAGTACTTC.

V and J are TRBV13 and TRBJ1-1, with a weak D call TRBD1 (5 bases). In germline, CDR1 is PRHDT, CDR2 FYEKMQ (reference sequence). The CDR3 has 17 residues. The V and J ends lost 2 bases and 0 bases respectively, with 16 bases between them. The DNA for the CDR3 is TGTGCCAGCAGCTTAAGATGGGACGCCCAATTGAACACTGAAGCTTTCTTT. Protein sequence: CASSLRWDAQLNTEAFF.

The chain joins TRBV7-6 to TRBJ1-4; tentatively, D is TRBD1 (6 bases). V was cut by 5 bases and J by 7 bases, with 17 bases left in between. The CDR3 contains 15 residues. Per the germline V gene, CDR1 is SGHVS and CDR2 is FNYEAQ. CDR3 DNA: TGTGCCAGCAGCCCTGAAAAGGGGGGCCGTGAAAAACTGTTTTTT. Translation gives CASSPEKGGREKLFF.

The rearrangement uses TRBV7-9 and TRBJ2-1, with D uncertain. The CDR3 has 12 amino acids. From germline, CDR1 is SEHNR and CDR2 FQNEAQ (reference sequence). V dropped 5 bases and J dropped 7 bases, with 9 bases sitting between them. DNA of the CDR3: TGTGCCAGCAGCCCCCCGCGGAATGAGCAGTTCTTC. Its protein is CASSPPRNEQFF.

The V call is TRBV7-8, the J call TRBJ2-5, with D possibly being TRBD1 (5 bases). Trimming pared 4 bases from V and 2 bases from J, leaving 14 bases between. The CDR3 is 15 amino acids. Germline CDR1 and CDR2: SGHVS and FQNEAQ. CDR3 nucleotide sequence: TGTGCCAGCAGCTCCCCCAGGGAACTTCAAGAGACCCAGTACTTC. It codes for CASSSPRELQETQYF.

The CDR3 loop reads CASSIHPPGGRSDEQFF. Written as DNA, the CDR3 is TGTGCCAGTAGTATCCACCCCCCGGGGGGGAGAAGCGATGAGCAGTTCTTC. The rearrangement links TRBV19 to TRBJ2-1; 8 bases match TRBD2. From germline, CDR1 is LNHDA and CDR2 SQIVND (reference sequence). The V segment lost 3 bases and the J segment 8 bases; nucleotides outside the gene matches: 15. The CDR3 has 17 residues.

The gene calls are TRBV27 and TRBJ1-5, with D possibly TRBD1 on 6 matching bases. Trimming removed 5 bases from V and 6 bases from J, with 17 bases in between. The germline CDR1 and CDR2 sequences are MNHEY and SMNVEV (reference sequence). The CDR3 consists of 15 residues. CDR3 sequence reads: CASSLGPGAFQPQHF. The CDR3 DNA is TGTGCCAGCAGTCTGGGACCAGGGGCGTTTCAGCCCCAGCATTTT.